This T cell receptor (beta chain) derives from a study of CD8 T cells in ankylosing spondylitis (dated by TCRdb to the late 2010s). About the study as a whole: To find TCR variants linked to disease, the study profiled T cell receptor beta repertoires in ankylosing spondylitis patients and healthy donors. In total, the full study cohort was made up of 108 healthy donors and approximately 27 ankylosing spondylitis patients. Samples of peripheral blood were taken, and for ankylosing spondylitis patients, synovial fluid was collected as well.

Data came from an Illumina HiSeq 2500. Quantitative 5'-RACE with molecular barcodes was used to prepare TCR beta libraries. The study's own analysis went as follows. Disease-linked TCR variants were identified with a new computational method built on a probabilistic model of VDJ rearrangement. TCRdb trimmed public reads at Q25 via fastp, called clones via MiXCR and kept in-frame beta chains. Each entry merges the rows of one CDR3 protein and shows their most common DNA and genes. Here the V and J calls rest on TCRdb's processing, not on the authors' analysis. In this sample the table shows hundreds of thousands of distinct CDR3 sequences, approximately 12% of which occur a single time. Over 6.5% of the sample is held by the ten biggest clonotypes. Results and caveats for the whole study, not just this receptor: In peripheral blood, the disease-linked clones were found at relatively low frequencies and had a CD8+ phenotype. Some motif variants were previously reported in synovial fluid and blood of reactive arthritis patients, suggesting common disease-initiation mechanisms. Significant enrichment of the disease-linked clones was reported in matched synovial fluid samples from ankylosing spondylitis patients. A TCR beta motif made up of eight or nine highly homologous amino acid variants appeared to be characteristic of blood from ankylosing spondylitis patients.

In this sample, this clonotype turned up many times. The antigen it recognizes is unknown. Qualities for individual bases were not recorded, and no much larger clone is one base off. Spanning cysteine to phenylalanine, the CDR3 consists of 14 amino acids. Of all the DNA, just the CDR3 is kept, 42 bases in frame from base 1. The germline V gene provides CDR1 SGHRS and CDR2 YFSETQ. V and J lose 4 bases and 3 bases, and a span of 14 bases separates them. The clonotype originates from a male donor with ankylosing spondylitis. What was sequenced was blood, either unsorted or a sorted T cell fraction (not recorded which). The receptor chain draws on TRBV5-1 and TRBJ2-7; D gene: possibly TRBD1, on 6 matching bases. The sequenced DNA is TGCGCCAGCAGCCCCCTGGACAGTGGCTACGAGCAGTACTTC. It specifies CASSPLDSGYEQYF.